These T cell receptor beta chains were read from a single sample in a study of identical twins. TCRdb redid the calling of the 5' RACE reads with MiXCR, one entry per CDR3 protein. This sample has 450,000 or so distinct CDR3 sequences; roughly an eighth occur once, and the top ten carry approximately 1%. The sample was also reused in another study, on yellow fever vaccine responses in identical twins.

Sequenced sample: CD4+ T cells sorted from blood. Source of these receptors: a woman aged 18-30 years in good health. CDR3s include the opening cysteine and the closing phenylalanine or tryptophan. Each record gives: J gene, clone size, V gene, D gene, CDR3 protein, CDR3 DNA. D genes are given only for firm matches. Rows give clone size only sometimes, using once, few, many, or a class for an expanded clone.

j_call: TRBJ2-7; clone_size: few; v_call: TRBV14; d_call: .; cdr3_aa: CASSQDRLGNYEQYF; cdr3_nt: TGTGCCAGCAGCCAAGATCGTCTAGGGAATTACGAGCAGTACTTC
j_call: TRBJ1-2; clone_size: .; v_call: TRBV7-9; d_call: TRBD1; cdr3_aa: CASSLRPGQDYGYTF; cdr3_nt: TGTGCCAGCAGCCTAAGGCCGGGACAGGACTATGGCTACACCTTC
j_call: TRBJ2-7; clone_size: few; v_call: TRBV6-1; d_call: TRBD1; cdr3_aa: CASKAPGQGTYEQYF; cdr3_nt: TGTGCCAGCAAGGCTCCGGGACAGGGGACCTACGAGCAGTACTTC
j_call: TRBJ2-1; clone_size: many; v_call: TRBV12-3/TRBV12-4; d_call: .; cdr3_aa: CASSLTVTTEQFF; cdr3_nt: TGTGCCAGCAGTTTGACCGTTACGACAGAGCAGTTCTTC
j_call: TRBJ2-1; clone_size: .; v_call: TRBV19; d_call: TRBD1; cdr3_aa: CASSALDRDDEQFF; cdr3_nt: TGTGCCAGTAGTGCCCTCGACAGGGATGATGAGCAGTTCTTC
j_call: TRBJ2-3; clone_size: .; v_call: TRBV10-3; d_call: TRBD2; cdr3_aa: CAISGRLAVSTDTQYF; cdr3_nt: TGTGCCATCAGTGGTAGACTAGCGGTGAGCACAGATACGCAGTATTTT
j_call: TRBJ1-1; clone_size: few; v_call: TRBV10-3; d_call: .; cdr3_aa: CAINTGAGEAFF; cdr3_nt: TGTGCCATCAATACGGGGGCTGGTGAAGCTTTCTTT
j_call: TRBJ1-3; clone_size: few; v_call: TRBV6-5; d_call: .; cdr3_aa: CASSYSTGFTGNTIYF; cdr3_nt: TGTGCCAGCAGTTACTCGACGGGGTTTACTGGAAACACCATATATTTT
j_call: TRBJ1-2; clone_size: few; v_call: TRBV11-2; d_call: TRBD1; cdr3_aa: CASSHRGGYTF; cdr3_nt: TGTGCCAGCAGCCACAGGGGGGGCTACACCTTC
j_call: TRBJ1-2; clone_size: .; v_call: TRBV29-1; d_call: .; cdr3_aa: CSDSGAAYGYTF; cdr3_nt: TGCAGCGATTCGGGGGCAGCGTATGGCTACACCTTC
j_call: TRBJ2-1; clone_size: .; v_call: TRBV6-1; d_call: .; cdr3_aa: CASSPDPLSYNEQFF; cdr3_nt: TGTGCCAGCAGCCCTGATCCACTATCCTACAATGAGCAGTTCTTC
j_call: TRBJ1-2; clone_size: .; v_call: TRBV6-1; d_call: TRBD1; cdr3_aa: CASSEARTGPHTF; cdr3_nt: TGTGCCAGCAGTGAAGCAAGGACAGGGCCGCACACCTTC
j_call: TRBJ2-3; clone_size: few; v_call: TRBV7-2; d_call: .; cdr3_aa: CASSFLSRGDTQYF; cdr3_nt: TGTGCCAGCAGCTTCTTAAGCAGGGGCGATACGCAGTATTTT
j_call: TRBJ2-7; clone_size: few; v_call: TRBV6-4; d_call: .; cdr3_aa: CASSVAGGTGYEQYF; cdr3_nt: TGTGCCAGCAGTGTTGCGGGCGGGACGGGGTACGAGCAGTACTTC
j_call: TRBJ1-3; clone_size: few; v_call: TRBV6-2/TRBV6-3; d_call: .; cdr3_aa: CASSKEFRGNTIYF; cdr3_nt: TGTGCCAGCAGTAAGGAGTTCCGCGGAAACACCATATATTTT
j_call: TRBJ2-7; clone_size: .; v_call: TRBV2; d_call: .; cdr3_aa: CASILVGGYEQYF; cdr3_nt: TGTGCCAGCATTCTGGTAGGAGGCTACGAGCAGTACTTC
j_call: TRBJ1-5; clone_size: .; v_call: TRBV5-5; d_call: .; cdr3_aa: CASSLAGWVTHQPQHF; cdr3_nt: TGTGCCAGCAGCTTGGCCGGGTGGGTAACCCATCAGCCCCAGCATTTT
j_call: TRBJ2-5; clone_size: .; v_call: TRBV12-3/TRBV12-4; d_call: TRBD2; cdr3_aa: CASSFNGGAMETQYF; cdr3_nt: TGTGCCAGCAGTTTTAACGGGGGGGCCATGGAGACCCAGTACTTC
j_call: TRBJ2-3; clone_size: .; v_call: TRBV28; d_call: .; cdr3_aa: CASSLGVFPDTQYF; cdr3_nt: TGTGCCAGCAGTTTAGGGGTGTTCCCAGATACGCAGTATTTT